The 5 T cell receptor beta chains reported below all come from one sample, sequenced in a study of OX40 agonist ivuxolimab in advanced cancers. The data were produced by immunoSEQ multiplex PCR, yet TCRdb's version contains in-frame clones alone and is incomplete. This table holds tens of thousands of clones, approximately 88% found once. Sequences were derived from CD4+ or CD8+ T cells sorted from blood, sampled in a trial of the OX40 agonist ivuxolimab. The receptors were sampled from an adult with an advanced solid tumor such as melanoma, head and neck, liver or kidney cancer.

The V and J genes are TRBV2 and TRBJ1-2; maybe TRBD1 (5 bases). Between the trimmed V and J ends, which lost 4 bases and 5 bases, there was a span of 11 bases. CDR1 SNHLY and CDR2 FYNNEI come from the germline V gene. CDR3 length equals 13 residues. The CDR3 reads CASSGDAHYGYTF. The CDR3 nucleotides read TGTGCCAGCAGTGGGGACGCCCATTATGGCTACACCTTC.

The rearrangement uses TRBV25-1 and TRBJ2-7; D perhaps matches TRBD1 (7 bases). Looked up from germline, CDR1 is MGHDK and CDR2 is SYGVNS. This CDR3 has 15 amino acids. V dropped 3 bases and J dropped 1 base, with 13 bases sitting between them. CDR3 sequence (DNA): TGTGCCAGCAGTGAGTGGGCGGGACAGTCCTACGAGCAGTACTTC. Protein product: CASSEWAGQSYEQYF.

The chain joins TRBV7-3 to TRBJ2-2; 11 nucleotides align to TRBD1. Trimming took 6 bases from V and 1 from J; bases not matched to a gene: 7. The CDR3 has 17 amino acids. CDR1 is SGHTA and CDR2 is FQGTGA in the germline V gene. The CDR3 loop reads CASRRTGGNGNTGELFF. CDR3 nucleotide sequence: TGTGCCAGCAGACGGACAGGGGGCAACGGGAACACCGGGGAGCTGTTTTTT. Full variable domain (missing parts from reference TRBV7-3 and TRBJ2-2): GAGVSQTPSNKVTEKGKYVELRCDPISGHTALYWYRQSLGQGPEFLIYFQGTGAADDSGLPNDRFFAVRPEGSVSTLKIQRTERGDSAVYLCASRRTGGNGNTGELFFGEGSRLTVL.

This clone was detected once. CDR3 coding DNA: TGCGCCAGCAGCTTGGACAGGGGGACATACGAGCAGTACTTC. Translation gives CASSLDRGTYEQYF. The gene calls are TRBV5-1 and TRBJ2-7; TRBD1 agrees at 8 bases. The CDR3 has 14 residues. V was clipped by 0 bases and J by 4 bases; unmatched bases: 3. Germline V CDR1 and CDR2: SGHRS, YFSETQ. The entire variable domain, with the rest obtained from reference TRBV5-1 and TRBJ2-7, is as follows: KAGVTQTPRYLIKTRGQQVTLSCSPISGHRSVSWYQQTPGQGLQFLFEYFSETQRNKGNFPGRFSGRQFSNSRSEMNVSTLELGDSALYLCASSLDRGTYEQYFGPGTRLTVT.

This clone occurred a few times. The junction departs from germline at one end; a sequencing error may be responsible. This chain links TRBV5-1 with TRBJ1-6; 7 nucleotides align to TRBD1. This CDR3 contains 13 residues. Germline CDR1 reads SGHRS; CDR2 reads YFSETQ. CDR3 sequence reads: CASRGTLDSPLHF. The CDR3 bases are TGTGCCAGCAGGGGGACCTTGGATTCACCCCTCCACTTT.